This T cell receptor beta chain was obtained from a study of regulatory T cells in long-lasting Graves disease. Findings and limits, study-wide: TCR diversity was lower in persistent Graves' patients than in newly diagnosed ones.

CDR3 size: 15 residues. In germline, CDR1 is SEHNR, CDR2 FQNEAQ (reference sequence). Trimming removed 8 bases from V and 0 bases from J, with 15 bases in between. In building TCR beta libraries, iRepertoire HTBI primers were used together with Arm-PCR of CDR3 regions. TCRdb re-called the multiplex PCR reads with MiXCR, one entry per CDR3 protein. The data hold hundreds of thousands of distinct CDR3 sequences, with around 20% observed a single time. Worth noting for this clonotype: Its cognate antigen is unknown.

Time point denoted: persistent/refractory GD, antithyroid drugs over 5 years with positive TRAb. The TCR library was prepared using RNA isolated from PBMCs. Per American Thyroid Association guidelines, Graves' disease was diagnosed. Those enrolled as patients came out of an endocrinology department in Xi'an, China. J is TRBJ2-3 and V is TRBV7-9; D unresolved. This receptor was identified in a female donor with Graves disease. Source: peripheral blood mononuclear cells (PBMCs), taken when the disease was refractory, from a patient treated with antithyroid drugs. The CDR3 is CASSPPSDSTDTQYF. The CDR3 DNA is TGTGCCAGCTCGCCCCCCAGCGATAGCACAGATACGCAGTATTTT.